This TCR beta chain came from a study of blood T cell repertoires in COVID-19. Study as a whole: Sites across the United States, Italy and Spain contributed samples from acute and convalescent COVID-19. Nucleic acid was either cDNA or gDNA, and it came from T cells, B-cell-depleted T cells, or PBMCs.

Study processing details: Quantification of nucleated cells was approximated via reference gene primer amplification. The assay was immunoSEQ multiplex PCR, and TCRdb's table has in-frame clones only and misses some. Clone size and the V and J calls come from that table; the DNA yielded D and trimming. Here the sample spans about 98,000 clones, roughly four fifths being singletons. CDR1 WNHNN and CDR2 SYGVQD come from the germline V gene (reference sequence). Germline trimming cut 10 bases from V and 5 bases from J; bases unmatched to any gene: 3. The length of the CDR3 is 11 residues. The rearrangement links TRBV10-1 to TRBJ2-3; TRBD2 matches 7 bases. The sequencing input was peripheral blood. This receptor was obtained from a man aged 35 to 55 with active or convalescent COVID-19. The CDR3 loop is CATQRGDTQYF. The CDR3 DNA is TGCGCCACTCAGCGGGGAGATACGCAGTATTTT.